Detailed here is one TCR beta chain. V lost 0 bases and J 0 bases, leaving 7 bases between the germline ends. This CDR3 spans 15 amino acids. The germline gives CDR1 SGDLS, CDR2 YYNGEE. This record comes from a study of blood T cell repertoires in COVID-19. Study as a whole: The study drew acute and convalescent COVID-19 samples from the United States, Italy and Spain.

The protocol was immunoSEQ multiplex PCR, while the TCRdb copy is restricted to in-frame clones and leaves out a portion. The sample includes some 170,000 clones, roughly 81% of them seen just once. Followed longitudinally, the Seattle patients had been enrolled during active infection. The TCR sequence derives from a woman in her forties with COVID-19, enrolled during active disease. The rearrangement joins TRBV9 to TRBJ2-1; D possibly corresponds to TRBD2 (6 bases). The specimen sequenced was peripheral blood. CDR3 sequence (DNA): TGTGCCAGCAGCGTAGGGACTAACTCCTACAATGAGCAGTTCTTC. This translates into CASSVGTNSYNEQFF.